The clone carrying this T cell receptor (beta chain) was seen a few times. The antigen is unknown. The sample is drawn from a study of T cell repertoires in cytomegalovirus infection. MiXCR, run by TCRdb on the reads, gives a single entry per CDR3 protein. The sample consists of tens of thousands of distinct CDR3 sequences, approximately 22% of them appearing once. Germline V CDR1 and CDR2: MNHNS, SASEGT. V gave up 8 bases and J gave up 2 bases, with 15 bases separating them. The CDR3 contains 14 residues. The receptor was isolated from a human donor in good health (CMV status not recorded). Some clones in this sample may be carry-over from other donors' samples. The specimen was CD8+ T cells from cultured PBMCs, collected from culture after CMV antigen stimulation. V and J are TRBV6-1 and TRBJ2-5, with D perhaps being TRBD1 or TRBD2 (5 bases each). This CDR3 is CASWEKGSQETQYF. As DNA, the CDR3 is TGTGCCAGCTGGGAGAAGGGGTCTCAAGAGACCCAGTACTTC.